The 13 T cell receptor beta chains presented below share a single source sample, sequenced in a study of blood T cell repertoires in COVID-19. Clones were sequenced by immunoSEQ multiplex PCR, and TCRdb holds only the in-frame ones, with some missing. The repertoire holds about 150,000 clones, with roughly 83% as singletons. Sequenced sample: peripheral blood. Every receptor here comes from a woman aged 55 to 70 with COVID-19, enrolled during active disease.

V is TRBV10-2 and J is TRBJ1-1; 8 nucleotides align to TRBD1. Germline trimming cut 2 bases from V and 5 bases from J; bases unmatched to any gene: 7. CDR3 length: 15 residues. CDR1 and CDR2 (germline): WSHSY, SAAADI. CDR3 protein: CASSEGRTGRTEAFF. In DNA, the CDR3 is TGCGCCAGCAGTGAGGGCCGGACAGGGCGGACTGAAGCTTTCTTT.

The chain carries TRBV16 and TRBJ2-1, with D unclear. The V end was cut by 2 bases, the J end by 4 bases, with 6 bases between. The germline CDR1 and CDR2 sequences are KGHSY and FQNENV. The CDR3 covers 13 residues. The CDR3 sequence: CASSQMSYNEQFF. The CDR3 bases are TGTGCCAGCAGCCAAATGAGTTACAATGAGCAGTTCTTC.

The chain uses TRBV6-5 and TRBJ1-1, with 9 bases aligning to TRBD1. Germline trimming cut 6 bases from V and 6 bases from J; bases unmatched to any gene: 8. The CDR3 covers 14 residues. Germline V gene lookup returns CDR1 MNHEY and CDR2 SVGAGI. CDR3 in amino acids: CASRARTGAPEAFF. The CDR3 DNA sequence: TGTGCCAGCAGAGCCCGGACAGGGGCACCTGAAGCTTTCTTT.

This chain uses TRBV2 with TRBJ1-2, with TRBD1 matching 8 bases. The CDR3 loop spans 14 amino acids. The germline CDR1 and CDR2 sequences are SNHLY and FYNNEI. Trimming cost V 5 bases and J 7 bases; bases outside gene matches: 9. The CDR3 loop reads CASSPRQGSGGYTF. The CDR3 region has the DNA TGTGCCAGCAGTCCAAGACAGGGGAGTGGTGGCTACACCTTC.

Notes on this clone: One end of the junction fails to match germline, which may point to a read error. The gene calls are TRBV6-1 and TRBJ1-1; the match to TRBD1 covers 9 bases. This CDR3 comprises 11 residues. CDR1 is MNHNS, CDR2 SASEGT, per germline. The CDR3 region has the DNA TGTGCCAGCAGGGAAGGACAGGGGTCTTTCTTT. This sequence encodes CASREGQGSFF.

This chain joins TRBV7-3 and TRBJ1-2, with TRBD1 as a possible D gene (6 bases). The V gene lost 4 bases and the J gene lost 2 bases, with 11 bases spanning the gap. This CDR3 has 14 residues. The germline V gene has CDR1 SGHTA and CDR2 FQGTGA. CDR3 nucleotide sequence: TGTGCCAGCAGCTCCGGACAGAGCAACTATGGCTACACCTTC. Translating gives CASSSGQSNYGYTF.

The chain carries TRBV2 and TRBJ1-1; TRBD1 might be the D (6 bases). V lost 5 bases, J lost 10 bases, and 20 bases lay in between. This CDR3 spans 14 amino acids. Germline assignment: CDR1 SNHLY and CDR2 FYNNEI. The CDR3 coding sequence is TGTGCCAGCAGTCCCAGGGGTCTGACTGCTGGAGCTTTCTTT. This codes for CASSPRGLTAGAFF.

The V and J genes are TRBV7-9 and TRBJ2-3; D is unclear. Germline CDR1 is SEHNR and CDR2 is FQNEAQ (reference sequence). V lost 5 bases and J lost 5, with 11 bases in between. The CDR3 loop spans 13 amino acids. CDR3 loop: CASSPPVRDTQYF. The CDR3 DNA is TGTGCCAGCAGCCCCCCGGTCCGAGATACGCAGTATTTT.

V usage is TRBV27 and J usage is TRBJ1-1; D is ambiguous. The V end was cut by 4 bases, the J end by 5 bases, with 11 bases between. Germline V gives CDR1 MNHEY, CDR2 SMNVEV (reference sequence). This CDR3 has 13 amino acids. This chain's CDR3 is CASSWASRTEAFF. CDR3 nucleotides: TGTGCCAGCAGTTGGGCCTCAAGGACTGAAGCTTTCTTT.

The V gene is TRBV3-1 (or the pseudogene TRBV3-2), the J gene TRBJ1-4, with D possibly matching TRBD1 (6 bases). The CDR3 has 14 amino acids. Germline CDR1 and CDR2: LGHDT and YNNKEL (reference sequence). V dropped 2 bases and J dropped 8 bases, with 12 bases sitting between them. CDR3 residues: CASSQRQETEKLFF. CDR3 DNA sequence: TGTGCCAGCAGCCAAAGACAGGAGACCGAAAAACTGTTTTTT.

V usage is TRBV24-1 and J usage is TRBJ2-1; 7 bases align to TRBD2. The CDR3 extends over 17 amino acids. CDR1 KGHDR and CDR2 SFDVKD come from the germline V gene. V shed 0 bases, J shed 9 bases, and the junction held 13 bases outside the gene matches. CDR3 loop: CATSDLSGGRGWPEQFF. CDR3 DNA: TGTGCCACCAGTGATTTGTCCGGAGGGAGGGGCTGGCCTGAGCAGTTCTTC.

The gene calls are TRBV5-1 and TRBJ2-7; TRBD1 agrees at 9 bases. The CDR3 is 14 residues long. Germline CDR1 and CDR2: SGHRS and YFSETQ. J was trimmed by 3 bases and V by 4 bases; bases with no gene match: 5. For the CDR3, the DNA is TGCGCCAGCAGCGCTCCGGGACAGGGCTACGAGCAGTACTTC. This gives the protein CASSAPGQGYEQYF.

The chain is built from TRBV7-8 and TRBJ2-2; D perhaps matches TRBD1 (5 bases). The germline V gene has CDR1 SGHVS and CDR2 FQNEAQ. Trimming took off 0 bases at V and 6 bases at J, with 11 bases between the two ends. The CDR3 contains 15 residues. The CDR3 DNA reads as TGTGCCAGCAGCTTAGCGGGCAGGGTGGCCGGGGAGCTGTTTTTT. Amino acid sequence: CASSLAGRVAGELFF.